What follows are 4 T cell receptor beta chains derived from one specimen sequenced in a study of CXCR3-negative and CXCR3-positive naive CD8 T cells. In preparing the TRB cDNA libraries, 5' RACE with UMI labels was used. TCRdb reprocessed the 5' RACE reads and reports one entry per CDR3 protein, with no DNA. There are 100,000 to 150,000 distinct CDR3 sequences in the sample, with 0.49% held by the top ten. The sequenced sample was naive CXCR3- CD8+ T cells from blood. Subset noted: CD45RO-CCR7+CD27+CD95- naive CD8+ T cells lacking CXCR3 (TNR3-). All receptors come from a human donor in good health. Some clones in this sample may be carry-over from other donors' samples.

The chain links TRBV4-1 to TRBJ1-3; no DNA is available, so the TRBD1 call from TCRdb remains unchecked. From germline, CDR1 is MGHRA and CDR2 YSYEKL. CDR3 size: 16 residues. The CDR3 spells CASSQKSGGTGNTIYF.

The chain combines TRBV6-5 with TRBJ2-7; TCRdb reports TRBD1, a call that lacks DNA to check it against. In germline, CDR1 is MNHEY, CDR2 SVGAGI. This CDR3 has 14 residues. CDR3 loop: CASSDRGSGYEQYF.

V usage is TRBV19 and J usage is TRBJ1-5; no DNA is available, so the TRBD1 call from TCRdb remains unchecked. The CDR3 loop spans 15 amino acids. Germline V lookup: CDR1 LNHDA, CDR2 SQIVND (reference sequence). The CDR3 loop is CASSTGQGFNQPQHF. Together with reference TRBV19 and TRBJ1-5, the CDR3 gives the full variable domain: DGGITQSPKYLFRKEGQNVTLSCEQNLNHDAMYWYRQDPGQGLRLIYYSQIVNDFQKGDIAEGYSVSREKKESFPLTVTSAQKNPTAFYLCASSTGQGFNQPQHFGDGTRLSIL.

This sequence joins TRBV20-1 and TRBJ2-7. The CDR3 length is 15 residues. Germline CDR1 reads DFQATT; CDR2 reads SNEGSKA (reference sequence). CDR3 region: CSATPLRAPSYEQYF.